A few counts support the clone carrying this T cell receptor beta chain. Its antigen is undetermined. This record belongs to a study of vaccination and CD4 T cells after COVID-19. The Oncomine TCR Beta short-read assay was applied to DNA of cultured CD4+ T cells. Genomic DNA was extracted from cultured CD4+ T cells. TCRdb passed the PCR reads through MiXCR, listing each CDR3 protein once. This sample has about 20,000 distinct CDR3 sequences; over 25% occur once, and the top ten carry over 15%. The length of the CDR3 is 14 residues. CDR1 SNHLY and CDR2 FYNNEI come from the germline V gene. Trimming took off 2 bases at V and 7 bases at J, with 12 bases between the two ends. The sample's treatment: roughly 11-day PBMC culture with coronavirus spike peptide pools or control peptides (ViraFEST assay).

The sequence came from a human donor with COVID-19. The sequenced sample consisted of cultured CD4+ T cells from blood. This sequence joins TRBV2 and TRBJ1-5; maybe TRBD1 (5 bases). In DNA, the CDR3 is TGTGCCAGCAGTGAACGGGGGGATTGGCAGCCCCAGCATTTT. Protein: CASSERGDWQPQHF.